The source of this TCR beta chain is a study of sequential checkpoint blockade in melanoma. About the research overall: Both treatment sequences were followed by maintenance nivolumab.

Treatment of the sample: randomized to nivolumab then ipilimumab (arm A) or the reverse (arm B). No patient had prior DNA-damaging chemotherapy. From thawed PBMCs, live CD3+CD8+ cells negative for CD19 and CD56 were sorted. Some clones are missing from TCRdb's copy, which holds only in-frame ones; the method was immunoSEQ multiplex PCR. The sample has around 8,000 clones, roughly 70% seen once; the top ten hold about 50%. A single count supports this clone. The clonotype was recovered from a human patient with melanoma. Some clones in this sample may be carry-over from other donors' samples. Sequencing used CD8+ T cells sorted from blood (inferred from file names), obtained from a patient given nivolumab and ipilimumab in sequence.

The CDR3 protein is CASHIRGSLHYGYTF. CDR3 nucleotide sequence: TGTGCTTCCCACATCCGCGGATCCTTACACTATGGCTACACCTTC. This rearrangement joins TRBV30 to TRBJ1-2; no firm D call. Germline V lookup: CDR1 GTSNPN, CDR2 SVGIG (reference sequence). The CDR3 runs to 15 residues.